The clone carrying this T cell receptor (beta chain) came up many times. No antigen is known for it. The sample is drawn from a study of neurological immune-mediated disorders. Notes on the study in general: Private repertoires in all groups were suggested by the absence of shared CDR3 amino acid sequences among expanded clones across subjects.

The output of every sequencing run exceeded 190 million TCR-beta sequences, derived from 15-18 subjects. One entry per CDR3 protein results from TCRdb running MiXCR on the 5' RACE reads. The table records tens of thousands of distinct CDR3 sequences, 9% to 10% of them present only once. The CDR3 covers 12 residues. Deletions cut 3 bases from V and 1 base from J, with 3 bases between. Germline CDR1 and CDR2: SGHTA and FQGNSA. Time point meaning: longitudinal time-point 1 (baseline). Unsorted libraries were generated from 2 million PBMCs held at -80 degrees C. Sequences were obtained from PBMCs. V and J are TRBV7-2 and TRBJ1-1; D call uncertain. This clonotype originated in a middle-aged woman in good health. CDR3 in DNA: TGTGCCAGCAGCTTCCAGAACACTGAAGCTTTCTTT. Amino acid sequence: CASSFQNTEAFF.